This T cell receptor beta chain appears in the sequencing data of a study of neurological immune-mediated disorders. Findings of the study overall: TCR clonal expansion peaked in HTLV-1-associated myelopathy patients and was lowest in multiple sclerosis patients. None of the CDR3 amino acid sequences of expanded clones were shared across subjects, and this suggested private repertoires in all groups.

At least ten counts were recorded for this clonotype. The antigen is not known. The authors made cDNA by 5'RACE with 10-nucleotide random UMIs. TCRdb re-called the 5' RACE reads with MiXCR, one entry per CDR3 protein. Counted here are 65,000 to 90,000 distinct CDR3 sequences, about 9.4% occurring once; the ten biggest clones make up about 1.8%. The group of healthy controls was made up of people who were blood bank volunteers in Maryland, USA. The specimen was PBMCs. This TCR was sampled from a man aged 35 to 55 in good health.

DNA for the CDR3: TGCGCCAGCAGTGAAGGGACAGCCCTCTACGAGCAGTACTTC. This gives the protein CASSEGTALYEQYF. The J gene is TRBJ2-7, the V gene TRBV10-1; 7 nucleotides align to TRBD1. V lost 3 bases, J lost 3 bases, and 5 bases stayed unmatched. CDR1 and CDR2 from the germline V gene are WNHNN and SYGVQD (reference sequence). The CDR3 has 14 residues.